Below are 24 T cell receptor beta chains sequenced from a single sample in a study of beta chain features in type 1 diabetes. Expressed TCRB transcripts were sequenced because the entire RNA isolate underwent reverse transcription. Libraries were prepared by immunoSEQ multiplex PCR; TCRdb keeps only in-frame clonotypes and omits some of them. The sample contains around 250,000 clones, 27% of which appear only once. The sequencing sample was made of central memory CD4+ T cells from blood. These receptors all come from a man under 40 in good health.

This clone was seen a handful of times. This rearrangement joins TRBV30 to TRBJ2-1; no firm D call. Trimming removed 3 bases from V and 14 bases from J, with 23 bases in between. CDR3 size: 14 residues. The V gene's germline CDR1 is GTSNPN and CDR2 SVGIG (reference sequence). CDR3 coding DNA: TGTGCCTGGAGAGATGGAACTTTCATCACGCGGAAGTTCTTC. Translated: CAWRDGTFITRKFF.

This chain links TRBV18 with TRBJ2-2; D is ambiguous. This CDR3 has 14 amino acids. The V gene lost 1 base and the J gene lost 0 bases, with 3 bases spanning the gap. Germline lookup yields CDR1 KGHSH and CDR2 LQKENI. The CDR3 nucleotides read TGTGCCAGCTCACCACAAGCGAACACCGGGGAGCTGTTTTTT. It codes for CASSPQANTGELFF.

The rearrangement joins TRBV7-2 to TRBJ1-2, with D tentatively TRBD1 (5 bases). Per the germline V gene, CDR1 is SGHTA and CDR2 is FQGNSA. CDR3 size: 13 residues. Trimming left V 2 bases short and J 8 bases short, with 12 bases between. The CDR3 protein is CASSLSQGYGYTF. For the CDR3, the DNA is TGTGCCAGCAGCTTAAGTCAGGGTTACGGCTACACCTTC.

There are a few counts of this clone. This chain joins TRBV2 and TRBJ2-1; 10 bases line up with TRBD2. This CDR3 is built from 16 residues. The germline gives CDR1 SNHLY, CDR2 FYNNEI. J lost 2 bases, V lost 5 bases, and 6 bases had no gene match. CDR3 sequence reads: CASSKSGGGPYNEQFF. The CDR3 region has the DNA TGTGCCAGCAGTAAAAGCGGGGGGGGTCCCTACAATGAGCAGTTCTTC.

This clone was counted between two and nine times. The chain has TRBV7-9 and TRBJ1-5, with D unclear. There are 14 residues in the CDR3. Trimming stripped 5 bases from V and 4 bases from J, with 12 bases between. Germline CDR1 and CDR2: SEHNR and FQNEAQ (reference sequence). This CDR3 is CASSESGSNQPQHF. The CDR3, as DNA: TGTGCCAGCAGCGAATCGGGCTCAAATCAGCCCCAGCATTTT.

In this sample, this clone turned up a few times. The J gene is TRBJ1-4, the V gene TRBV6-1; no firm D call. The CDR3 totals 14 residues. Trimming left V 2 bases short and J 4 bases short, with 8 bases between. Per germline, CDR1 MNHNS and CDR2 SASEGT. The CDR3 protein is CASSETGNNEKLFF. The CDR3 DNA reads TGTGCCAGCAGTGAAACGGGGAATAATGAAAAACTGTTTTTT.

V gene TRBV6-1 combines with J gene TRBJ2-7, with D tentatively TRBD2 (5 bases). The CDR3 contains 15 residues. The germline V gene encodes CDR1 MNHNS and CDR2 SASEGT. Trimming left V 1 base short and J 1 base short, with 11 bases between. CDR3 bases: TGTGCCAGCAGTGAAGGTTGCGGGCCTTCCTACGAGCAGTACTTC. This codes for CASSEGCGPSYEQYF.

This clone came up many times. The chain uses TRBV15 and TRBJ2-1, with 10 bases fitting TRBD1. Looked up from germline, CDR1 is LNHNV and CDR2 is YYDKDF (reference sequence). This CDR3 has 15 residues. Unmatched junction bases numbered 3, after V lost 1 base and J lost 6 bases. CDR3 bases: TGTGCCACCAGCAGAGCCGGGACAGGGGTCAATGAGCAGTTCTTC. This gives the protein CATSRAGTGVNEQFF.

This clone was observed a few times. The rearrangement links TRBV4-3 to TRBJ2-7; tentative D call: TRBD2 (6 bases). The CDR3 extends over 15 amino acids. The V end was cut by 4 bases, the J end by 5 bases, with 18 bases between. The germline V gene encodes CDR1 LGHNA and CDR2 YSLEER. CDR3 DNA: TGCGCCAGCAGCCCCCGGTTGGGCGGGAACCACGAGCAGTACTTC. Residues: CASSPRLGGNHEQYF.

This chain uses TRBV27 with TRBJ2-7; no reliable D call. Per the germline V gene, CDR1 is MNHEY and CDR2 is SMNVEV (reference sequence). The CDR3 consists of 15 residues. Trimming stripped 3 bases from V and 0 bases from J, with 12 bases between. Here the CDR3 reads CASSFQAMSSYEQYF. In DNA, the CDR3 is TGTGCCAGCAGTTTTCAGGCCATGAGCTCCTACGAGCAGTACTTC.

This clone appeared a few times. The V and J genes are TRBV5-1 and TRBJ1-2; D possibly corresponds to TRBD1 (6 bases). Germline CDR1 reads SGHRS; CDR2 reads YFSETQ. The CDR3 runs 13 residues. V gave up 4 bases and J gave up 5 bases, with 12 bases separating them. CDR3 protein: CASSPMDSYGYTF. The CDR3 DNA reads TGCGCCAGCAGCCCTATGGACAGTTATGGCTACACCTTC.

The V call is TRBV7-7, the J call TRBJ2-7; D remains unclear. The CDR3 spans 9 residues. CDR1 and CDR2 from the germline V gene are SSHAT and FNYEAQ (reference sequence). This CDR3 is CAERNEQYF. DNA of the CDR3: TGTGCAGAAAGAAACGAGCAGTACTTC.

This chain connects TRBV7-9 to TRBJ2-6; D ambiguous. The CDR3 runs 18 residues. Germline-derived CDR1 and CDR2 are SEHNR and FQNEAQ (reference sequence). Between the trimmed V and J ends, which lost 0 bases and 0 bases, there was a span of 12 bases. CDR3: CASSLALSSRSGANVLTF. The DNA for the CDR3 is TGTGCCAGCAGCTTAGCCTTAAGTTCCCGCTCTGGGGCCAACGTCCTGACTTTC.

The chain employs TRBV4-2 and TRBJ2-3; D ambiguous. Trimming pared 0 bases from V and 0 bases from J, leaving 4 bases between. Germline V gene sequence: CDR1 LGHNA, CDR2 YNFKEQ. CDR3 length: 14 amino acids. In DNA, the CDR3 is TGTGCCAGCAGCCAAGAGGCTAGCACAGATACGCAGTATTTT. Amino acids: CASSQEASTDTQYF.

The V and J genes are TRBV30 and TRBJ2-5, with D maybe TRBD2 (6 bases). The CDR3 runs 16 residues. Germline CDR1 GTSNPN, CDR2 SVGIG (reference sequence). V dropped 5 bases and J dropped 2 bases, with 21 bases sitting between them. CDR3 in DNA: TGTGCCTGGGGGGCTAGCGCCTTTTTAGGGCAAGAGACCCAGTACTTC. Amino acids: CAWGASAFLGQETQYF.

V usage is TRBV2 and J usage is TRBJ2-3; tentatively, D is TRBD1 (5 bases). The CDR3 contains 14 residues. V shed 8 bases and J shed 4 bases, with 16 bases lying between them. Germline V gene lookup returns CDR1 SNHLY and CDR2 FYNNEI. The CDR3: CASGIQGRADTQYF. In DNA, the CDR3 is TGTGCCAGCGGGATCCAGGGTAGGGCAGATACGCAGTATTTT.

The CDR3 region is CASSQERGQPQHF. CDR3 nucleotide sequence: TGTGCCAGCTCCCAGGAGAGGGGCCAGCCCCAGCATTTT. The V gene is TRBV18, the J gene TRBJ1-5, with D perhaps matching TRBD1 (5 bases). There are 13 residues in the CDR3. The V gene lost 6 bases and the J gene lost 7 bases, with 13 bases spanning the gap. Germline V gene lookup returns CDR1 KGHSH and CDR2 LQKENI. The full variable domain, rest sourced from reference TRBV18 and TRBJ1-5, is NAGVMQNPRHLVRRRGQEARLRCSPMKGHSHVYWYRQLPEEGLKFMVYLQKENIIDESGMPKERFSAEFPKEGPSILRIQQVVRGDSAAYFCASSQERGQPQHFGDGTRLSIL.

This clone has just a few counts. The chain combines TRBV12-5 with TRBJ2-3, with TRBD1 matching 7 bases. V was pared by 1 base and J by 2 bases, with 3 bases of the junction left unmatched. There are 15 residues in the CDR3. Looked up from germline, CDR1 is LGHNT and CDR2 is FRNRAP. CDR3 coding DNA: TGTGCTAGTGGTTTGGATGACAGGGACACAGATACGCAGTATTTT. Protein sequence: CASGLDDRDTDTQYF.

V usage is TRBV7-2 and J usage is TRBJ1-6, with 10 bases aligning to TRBD1. This CDR3 is 15 amino acids long. Per germline, CDR1 SGHTA and CDR2 FQGNSA. With 5 bases clipped from V and 7 bases from J, the junction kept 5 bases outside the gene matches. CDR3 loop: CASSEGTGANSPLHF. In DNA form, the CDR3 reads TGTGCCAGCAGCGAAGGGACAGGGGCCAATTCACCCCTCCACTTT. The variable domain in full, completed from reference TRBV7-2 and TRBJ1-6, reads GAGVSQSPSNKVTEKGKDVELRCDPISGHTALYWYRQSLGQGLEFLIYFQGNSAPDKSGLPSDRFSAERTGGSVSTLTIQRTQQEDSAVYLCASSEGTGANSPLHFGNGTRLTVT.

This clone was picked up a small number of times. The chain has TRBV5-1 and TRBJ2-7; D remains unclear. Germline V gene data show CDR1 as SGHRS and CDR2 as YFSETQ. This CDR3 is built from 14 residues. Trimming cost V 0 bases and J 1 base, with 8 bases left between them. The CDR3 protein is CASSLDSTSYEQYF. The CDR3 DNA is TGCGCCAGCAGCTTGGACAGCACATCCTACGAGCAGTACTTC.

This clone was picked up many times. This sequence joins TRBV5-1 and TRBJ2-2, with no clear D. V lost 3 bases to trimming and J lost 0 bases, with 9 bases between them. This CDR3 spans 15 amino acids. Germline assignment: CDR1 SGHRS and CDR2 YFSETQ. The CDR3 DNA is TGCGCCAGCAGCTCCGGACGGACGAACACCGGGGAGCTGTTTTTT. Protein product: CASSSGRTNTGELFF.

This clone showed up just a few times. V and J are TRBV28 and TRBJ1-1, with 7 positions matching TRBD1. Trimming removed 8 bases from V and 4 bases from J; junction bases left unmatched: 7. The V gene's germline CDR1 is MDHEN and CDR2 SYDVKM. This CDR3 contains 13 residues. The CDR3 DNA is TGTGCCAGCCGTAACAGGGGACGCACTGAAGCTTTCTTT. Protein product: CASRNRGRTEAFF.

This clone has only a few counts. The rearrangement links TRBV5-6 to TRBJ1-1; TRBD1 might be the D (5 bases). V lost 7 bases and J 1 base, leaving 11 bases between the germline ends. Germline CDR1 is SGHDT and CDR2 is YYEEEE. The CDR3 has 13 amino acids. CDR3 amino acids: CASRRGWNTEAFF. CDR3 DNA: TGTGCCAGCCGTCGGGGGTGGAACACTGAAGCTTTCTTT. The complete variable domain, with remaining parts taken from reference TRBV5-6 and TRBJ1-1, reads DAGVTQSPTHLIKTRGQQVTLRCSPKSGHDTVSWYQQALGQGPQFIFQYYEEEERQRGNFPDRFSGHQFPNYSSELNVNALLLGDSALYLCASRRGWNTEAFFGQGTRLTVV.

Remarks on this clone: The CDR3 carries no conserved terminal phenylalanine or tryptophan, so it likely arises from a read error. The chain has TRBV6-5 and TRBJ2-7; TRBD1 matches 7 bases. Germline V CDR1 and CDR2: MNHEY, SVGAGI. With V trimmed by 6 bases and J by 1 base, 3 bases remained unmatched. The CDR3 covers 13 residues. Here the CDR3 DNA reads TGTGCCAGCAGAAAGGGACAGTCCTACGAGCAGTACCTC. Translated: CASRKGQSYEQYL.